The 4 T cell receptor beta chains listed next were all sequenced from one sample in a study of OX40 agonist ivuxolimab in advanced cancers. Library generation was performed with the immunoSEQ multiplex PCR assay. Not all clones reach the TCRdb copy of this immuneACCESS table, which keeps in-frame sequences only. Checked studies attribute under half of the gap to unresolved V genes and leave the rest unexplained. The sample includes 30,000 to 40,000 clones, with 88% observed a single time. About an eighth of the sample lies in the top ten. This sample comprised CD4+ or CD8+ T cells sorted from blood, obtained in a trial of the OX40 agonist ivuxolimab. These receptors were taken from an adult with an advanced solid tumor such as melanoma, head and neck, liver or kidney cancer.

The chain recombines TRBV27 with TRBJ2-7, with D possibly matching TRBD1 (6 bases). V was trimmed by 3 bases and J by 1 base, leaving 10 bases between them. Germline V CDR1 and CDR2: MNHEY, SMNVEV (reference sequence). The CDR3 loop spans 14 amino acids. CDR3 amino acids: CASSFLGGSYEQYF. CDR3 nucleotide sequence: TGTGCCAGCAGTTTTTTAGGGGGTTCCTACGAGCAGTACTTC.

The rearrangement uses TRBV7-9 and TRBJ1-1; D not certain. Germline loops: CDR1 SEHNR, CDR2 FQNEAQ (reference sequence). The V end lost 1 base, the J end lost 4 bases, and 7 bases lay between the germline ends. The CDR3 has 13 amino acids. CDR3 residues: CASSLGWGTEAFF. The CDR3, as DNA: TGTGCCAGCAGCTTAGGGTGGGGCACTGAAGCTTTCTTT.

CDR3 sequence (DNA): TGTGCCAGTAGTATAAGCGGGTCCCCTTCGAGGGAGCAGTACTTC. Translating it yields CASSISGSPSREQYF. The V gene is TRBV19, the J gene TRBJ2-7, with D possibly being TRBD2 (6 bases). Germline lookup yields CDR1 LNHDA and CDR2 SQIVND (reference sequence). Trimming took 2 bases from V and 7 from J, leaving 18 bases between them. The CDR3 extends over 15 amino acids.

The CDR3 DNA follows: TGTGCCAGTCAGTGGGGGCTGAACACTGAAGCTTTCTTT. Its translation: CASQWGLNTEAFF. The chain uses TRBV19 and TRBJ1-1, with TRBD1 as a possible D gene (6 bases). Germline V gene sequence: CDR1 LNHDA, CDR2 SQIVND (reference sequence). This CDR3 has 13 amino acids. V was shortened by 8 bases and J by 0 bases, with 10 bases between the two germline ends. Using reference TRBV19 and TRBJ1-1 for the parts outside the CDR3, the full variable domain is DGGITQSPKYLFRKEGQNVTLSCEQNLNHDAMYWYRQDPGQGLRLIYYSQIVNDFQKGDIAEGYSVSREKKESFPLTVTSAQKNPTAFYLCASQWGLNTEAFFGQGTRLTVV.